Listed here is a single T cell receptor beta chain. These data belong to a study of blood T cell repertoires in COVID-19. For the study at large: Sources were T cells, B-cell-depleted T cells, or PBMCs; the material itself was cDNA or gDNA.

V lost 3 bases and J 6 bases, leaving 14 bases between the germline ends. This CDR3 comprises 14 residues. Germline V lookup: CDR1 KGHSH, CDR2 LQKENI. As originally analysed: Nucleated cell number was recorded as an estimate derived from reference gene primer amplification. Using immunoSEQ multiplex PCR, the repertoire was profiled, and TCRdb retains in-frame clones only, with some absent. The DNA was the basis for D and trimming; V, J and clone size are from that table. The sample shows 250,000 or so clones, about four fifths of them seen only once. This TCR came from a man in his thirties or forties who had recovered from COVID-19. Input material: peripheral blood. The chain combines TRBV18 with TRBJ1-2; D might be TRBD1 (6 bases). CDR3 nucleotide sequence: TGTGCCAGCTCACCTCCGGGACACGCGGATGGCTACACCTTC. Translating gives CASSPPGHADGYTF.